This TCR beta chain comes out of a study of T cell responses to AZD1222 COVID-19 vaccine (dated by TCRdb to 2020 to 2022). In terms of the full investigation: AZD1222 recipients with second doses at about 4 weeks or about 12 weeks were pooled, because spike-specific TCR depth and breadth did not differ between schedules. A total of over 230 trial participants underwent TCR sequencing, of whom about 200 had received two doses of AZD1222 and 26 had received two doses of the MenACWY control vaccine. Trial participants were enrolled by age into subgroups of 18-55, 56-69 and 70-plus years, and 148, 28 and 57 TCR-sequenced participants, respectively, were included in these subgroups.

The CDR3 regions of human TCRbeta chains were subjected to immunosequencing. Per the source publication's procedure: Repertoire TCRs were checked for matches against a reference library of SARS-CoV-2-specific TCRs that had been generated using the MIRA antigen-specificity platform. Breadth was defined as the fraction of unique TCRs that were SARS-CoV-2-associated. Depth was defined as the fraction of total T cells that were SARS-CoV-2-associated. Using the MIRA data, each spike-specific TCR was assigned both to the spike region to which the TCR was reactive and to a CD4 or CD8 class. Log10-transformed breadth and depth values were compared by one-way ANOVA with Sidak's multiple comparisons tests. TCRdb retrieved this table from immuneACCESS and kept in-frame rearrangements only. Not all clones are present; in checked studies, unresolved V genes account for under half, and no reason is known for the remainder. V and J calls and clone size are as listed in that table; D and trimming were resolved from the DNA. The sample table shows 100,000 or so clones, and 86% are seen once. The top ten clonotypes cover around 1.5% of the sample.

Broader findings and caveats from the paper: Participants were mostly white British, with more females than males. The authors suggested clonal diversity may have been underestimated. Conclusions about previously exposed vaccinees were limited because only six AZD1222 recipients were SARS-CoV-2 seropositive at baseline. The vaccine-associated CD4 TCRs covered the entire spike protein, and the dominant responses fell in regions 160-218 and 743-854. The 56-69-year group was small, and its depth increase did not reach significance, likely because of low power. Nearly half of unique spike-specific TCRs reportedly recognized epitopes outside regions mutated in the B.1.351 and B.1.1.7 variants. After two AZD1222 doses, spike-specific TCR breadth and depth were significantly higher than at day 0 and than in MenACWY recipients. No day 14 peak-response samples were available, so repertoires were characterized only after the peak T cell response.

Based on the germline V gene, the CDR1 and CDR2 sequences are SGHTA and FQGNSA. V sheds 5 bases and J sheds 4 bases, leaving 9 bases between their ends. The CDR3 starts with the cysteine, ends with the phenylalanine, and has 12 residues. Just CDR3 DNA is preserved here, 36 bases in frame from base 1. Details on this clone: Its target antigen remains unknown. No per-base quality is available; no much larger clone lies one base away.

The label giving this sample's time point can be read as: baseline before first vaccination. Samples from vaccinated people were obtained from the UK trials COV001 and COV002, which included a single-blind randomized controlled phase 2/3 trial of AZD1222 (ChAdOx1 nCoV-19) in healthy adults. Trial participant PBMC samples were collected at day 0 and day 28 after the second dose for TCRbeta chain sequencing. The rearrangement combines TRBV7-2 with TRBJ2-7; the D gene is perhaps TRBD2, from 6 matching bases. This clonotype was obtained from an adult in good health. Sequencing used peripheral blood, obtained on day 0 of AZD1222 vaccination. The CDR3 corresponds to CASSTLAYEQYF. The DNA sequence is TGTGCCAGCAGCACCCTAGCGTACGAGCAGTACTTC.